The TCR beta chain described here comes from a study of cytomegalovirus exposure and HLA in healthy donors. Overall study context: There were about 85 million unique TCRs (from HLA-typed donors) in an early data release. Notes on the study in general: Most likely, a cluster of highly shared sequence variants arose as a sequencing artifact.

The primer mix had 60 Vbeta and 13 Jbeta primers. Sequencing used immunoSEQ multiplex PCR; TCRdb keeps in-frame clones, though not all of them. The sample lists approximately 110,000 clones; 78% were seen once. The sample holds a few counts of this clone. Its antigen is unknown. Germline lookup yields CDR1 SEHNR and CDR2 FQNEAQ (reference sequence). Trimming removed 5 bases from V and 5 bases from J; junction bases left unmatched: 10. The CDR3 covers 16 residues. The source of this sequence is a man aged 25 to 45 in good health and CMV-seronegative. The specimen sequenced was PBMCs. This rearrangement joins TRBV7-9 to TRBJ2-3; 10 bases are a match to TRBD2. CDR3 protein: CASSPPGAGGGDTQYF. The CDR3 DNA is TGTGCCAGCAGCCCTCCCGGAGCGGGAGGGGGAGATACGCAGTATTTT.